This T cell receptor beta chain was recovered during a study of blood T cells in healthy people across ages. Comments on this clonotype: As yet, its antigen is unknown.

Overall study results and limits: CMV infection status of these donors was not known.

Looked up from germline, CDR1 is DFQATT and CDR2 is SNEGSKA (reference sequence). The CDR3 spans 13 residues. The V end lost 5 bases, the J end lost 2 bases, and 10 bases lay between the germline ends. With a J-beta primer mix and a sample-barcoded 5' primer, a second PCR ran about 6 to 11 cycles. TCRdb redid the calling of the 5' RACE reads with MiXCR, one entry per CDR3 protein. The data hold some 690,000 distinct CDR3 sequences, with about 24% observed a single time. The receptor comes from a man in his 70s in good health. Sequencing was carried out using blood. The chain recombines TRBV20-1 with TRBJ1-5; D uncertain. CDR3 region: CSARQPGNQPQHF. In DNA, the CDR3 is TGCAGTGCTCGGCAGCCGGGCAATCAGCCCCAGCATTTT.